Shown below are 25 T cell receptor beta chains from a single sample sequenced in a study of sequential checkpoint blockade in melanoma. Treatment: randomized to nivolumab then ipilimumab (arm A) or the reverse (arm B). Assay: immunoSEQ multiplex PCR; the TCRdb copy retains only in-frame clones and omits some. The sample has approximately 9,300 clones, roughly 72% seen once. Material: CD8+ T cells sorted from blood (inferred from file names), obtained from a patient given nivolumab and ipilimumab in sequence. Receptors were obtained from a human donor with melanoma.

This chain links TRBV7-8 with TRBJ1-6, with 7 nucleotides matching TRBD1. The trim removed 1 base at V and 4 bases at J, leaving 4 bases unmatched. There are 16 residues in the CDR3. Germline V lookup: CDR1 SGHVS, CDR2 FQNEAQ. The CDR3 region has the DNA TGTGCCAGCAGCTTAGGAACAGGGGATTATAATTCACCCCTCCACTTT. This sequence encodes CASSLGTGDYNSPLHF.

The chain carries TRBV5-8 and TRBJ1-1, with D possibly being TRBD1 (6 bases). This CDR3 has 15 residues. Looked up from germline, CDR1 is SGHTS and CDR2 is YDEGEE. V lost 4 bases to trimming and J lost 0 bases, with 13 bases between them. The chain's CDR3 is CASSPPTGMNTEAFF. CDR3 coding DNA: TGTGCCAGCAGCCCCCCAACAGGGATGAACACTGAAGCTTTCTTT.

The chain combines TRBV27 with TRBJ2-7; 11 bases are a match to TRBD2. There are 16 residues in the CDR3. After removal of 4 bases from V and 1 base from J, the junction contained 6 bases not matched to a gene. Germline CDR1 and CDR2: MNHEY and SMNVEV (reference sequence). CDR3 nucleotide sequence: TGTGCCAGCAGTTCTACTAGCGGGGGTTCTTCCTACGAGCAGTACTTC. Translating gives CASSSTSGGSSYEQYF.

The CDR3 region has the DNA TGTGCCAGCAGCCCCCATTATTCACCCCTCCACTTT. It is translated as CASSPHYSPLHF. The rearrangement uses TRBV11-2 and TRBJ1-6; D ambiguous. CDR3 length equals 12 residues. CDR1 is SGHAT and CDR2 is FQNNGV in the germline V gene. V was shortened by 5 bases and J by 8 bases, with 7 bases between the two germline ends.

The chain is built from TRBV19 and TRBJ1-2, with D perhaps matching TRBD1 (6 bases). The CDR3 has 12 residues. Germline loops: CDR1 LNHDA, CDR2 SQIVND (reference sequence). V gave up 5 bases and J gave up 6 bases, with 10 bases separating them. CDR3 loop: CASSPRDNGYTF. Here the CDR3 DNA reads TGTGCCAGTAGTCCACGGGACAATGGCTACACCTTC.

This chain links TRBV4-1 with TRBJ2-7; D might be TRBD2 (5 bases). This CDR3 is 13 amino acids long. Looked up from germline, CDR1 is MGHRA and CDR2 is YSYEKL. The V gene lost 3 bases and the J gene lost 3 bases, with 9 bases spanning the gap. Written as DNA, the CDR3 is TGCGCCAGCAGCCAGACGGAGGTCTACGAGCAGTACTTC. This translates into CASSQTEVYEQYF.

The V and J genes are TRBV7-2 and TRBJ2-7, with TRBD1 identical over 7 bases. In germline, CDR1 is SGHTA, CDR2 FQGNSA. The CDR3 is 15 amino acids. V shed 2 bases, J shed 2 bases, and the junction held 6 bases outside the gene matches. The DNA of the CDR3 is TGTGCCAGCAGCTTACAGGGGGAAGTCACCTACGAGCAGTACTTC. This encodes CASSLQGEVTYEQYF.

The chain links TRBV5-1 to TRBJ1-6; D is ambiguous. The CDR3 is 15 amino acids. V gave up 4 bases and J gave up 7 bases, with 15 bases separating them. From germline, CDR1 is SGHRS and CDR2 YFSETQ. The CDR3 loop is CASSRGAGSNSPLHF. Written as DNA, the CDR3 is TGCGCCAGCAGCCGGGGTGCAGGTTCGAATTCACCCCTCCACTTT.

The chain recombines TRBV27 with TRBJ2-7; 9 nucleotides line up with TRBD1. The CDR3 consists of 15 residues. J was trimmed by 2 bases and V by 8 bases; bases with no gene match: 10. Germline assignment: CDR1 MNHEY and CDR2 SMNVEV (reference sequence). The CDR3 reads CASGQWDRATYEQYF. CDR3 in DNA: TGTGCCAGCGGTCAATGGGACAGGGCAACCTACGAGCAGTACTTC.

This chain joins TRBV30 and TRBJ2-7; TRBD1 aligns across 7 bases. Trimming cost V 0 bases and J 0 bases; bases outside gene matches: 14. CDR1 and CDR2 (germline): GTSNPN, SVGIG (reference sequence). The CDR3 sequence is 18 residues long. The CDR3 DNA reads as TGTGCCTGGAGTGTCCCTTTTTTTTTCCGGGACAGCTCCTACGAGCAGTACTTC. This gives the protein CAWSVPFFFRDSSYEQYF.

CDR3 region: CASSQDSNQPQHF. The CDR3 DNA sequence: TGCGCCAGCAGCCAAGATAGTAATCAGCCCCAGCATTTT. V and J are TRBV4-1 and TRBJ1-5; no firm D call. This CDR3 is built from 13 residues. The ends were cut back, 0 bases at V and 4 bases at J, with 4 bases in the middle. Germline V gives CDR1 MGHRA, CDR2 YSYEKL.

DNA of the CDR3: TGTGCCAGCAGCTTAAGCCCAGGGACAGTGAACACTGAAGCTTTCTTT. Translated: CASSLSPGTVNTEAFF. The gene calls are TRBV11-2 and TRBJ1-1; 7 bases map to TRBD1. V shed 2 bases and J 0 bases; nucleotides not matched to a gene: 6. CDR3 length: 16 amino acids. Germline V CDR1 and CDR2: SGHAT, FQNNGV.

The CDR3 spells CASSETGTGVYEQYF. In DNA, the CDR3 is TGTGCCAGCAGTGAAACCGGGACAGGGGTCTACGAGCAGTACTTC. The chain uses TRBV6-1 and TRBJ2-7; 10 bases agree with TRBD1. J lost 3 bases, V lost 2 bases, and 4 bases had no gene match. Germline-derived CDR1 and CDR2 are MNHNS and SASEGT. There are 15 residues in the CDR3.

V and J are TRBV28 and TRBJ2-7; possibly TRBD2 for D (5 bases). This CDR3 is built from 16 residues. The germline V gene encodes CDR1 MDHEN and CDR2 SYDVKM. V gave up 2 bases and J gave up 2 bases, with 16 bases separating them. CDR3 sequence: CASSLPSRLVAYEQYF. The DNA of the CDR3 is TGTGCCAGCAGTTTACCTAGCAGGCTAGTAGCCTACGAGCAGTACTTC.

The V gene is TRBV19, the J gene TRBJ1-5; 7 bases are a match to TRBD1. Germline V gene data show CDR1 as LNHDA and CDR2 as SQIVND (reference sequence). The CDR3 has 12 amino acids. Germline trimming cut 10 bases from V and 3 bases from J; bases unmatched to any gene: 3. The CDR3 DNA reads TGTGCCATACAGGGGTACAATCAGCCCCAGCATTTT. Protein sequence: CAIQGYNQPQHF.

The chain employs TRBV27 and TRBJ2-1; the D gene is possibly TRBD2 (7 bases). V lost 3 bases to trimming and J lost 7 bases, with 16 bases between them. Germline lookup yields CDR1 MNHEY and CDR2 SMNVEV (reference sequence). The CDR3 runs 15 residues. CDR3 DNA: TGTGCCAGCAGTTTTGGAGGGGGGGCCGCGAATGAGCAGTTCTTC. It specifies CASSFGGGAANEQFF.

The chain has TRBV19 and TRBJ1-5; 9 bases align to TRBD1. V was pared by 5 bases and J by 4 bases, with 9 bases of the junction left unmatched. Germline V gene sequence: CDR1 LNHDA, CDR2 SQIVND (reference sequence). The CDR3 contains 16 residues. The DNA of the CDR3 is TGTGCCAGTAGTGCCCGGGACAGGGCGGGAAATCAGCCCCAGCATTTT. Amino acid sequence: CASSARDRAGNQPQHF.

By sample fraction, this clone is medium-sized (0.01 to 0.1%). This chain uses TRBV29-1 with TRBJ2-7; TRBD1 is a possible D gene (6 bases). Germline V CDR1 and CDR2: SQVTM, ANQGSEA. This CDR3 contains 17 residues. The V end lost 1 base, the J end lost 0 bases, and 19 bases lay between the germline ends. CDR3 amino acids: CSVEGISGHPRSYEQYF. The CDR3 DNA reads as TGCAGCGTTGAAGGAATCTCGGGACATCCTCGCTCCTACGAGCAGTACTTC.

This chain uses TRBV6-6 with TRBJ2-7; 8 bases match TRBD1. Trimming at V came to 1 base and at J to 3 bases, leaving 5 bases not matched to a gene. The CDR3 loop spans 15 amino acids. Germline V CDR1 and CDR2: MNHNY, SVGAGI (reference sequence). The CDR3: CASSYYPQGDYEQYF. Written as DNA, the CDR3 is TGTGCCAGCAGTTACTATCCACAGGGGGACTACGAGCAGTACTTC.

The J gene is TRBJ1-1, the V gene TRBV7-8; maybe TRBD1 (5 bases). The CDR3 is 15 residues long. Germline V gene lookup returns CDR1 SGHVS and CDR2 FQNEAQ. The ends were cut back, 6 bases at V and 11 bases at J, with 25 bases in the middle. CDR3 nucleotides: TGTGCCAGCAGTCCCACGGGAGGAGGGGCCGAAACGGCTTTCTTT. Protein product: CASSPTGGGAETAFF.

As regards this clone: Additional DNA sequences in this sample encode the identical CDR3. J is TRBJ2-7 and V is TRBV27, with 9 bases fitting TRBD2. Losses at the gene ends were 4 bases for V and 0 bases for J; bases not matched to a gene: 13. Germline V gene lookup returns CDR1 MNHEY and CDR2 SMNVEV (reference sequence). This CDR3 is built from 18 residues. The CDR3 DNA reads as TGTGCCAGCAGTTCTACACTTCCCCTAGCGGGGAGCTCCTACGAGCAGTACTTC. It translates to CASSSTLPLAGSSYEQYF.

Here the CDR3 DNA reads TGTGCCAGCAGCTTAAGCCCTATCCGGGACATACCCAACGTCCTGACTTTC. Translating gives CASSLSPIRDIPNVLTF. This chain links TRBV7-3 with TRBJ2-6, with D possibly being TRBD1 (6 bases). Per germline, CDR1 SGHTA and CDR2 FQGTGA. The V end lost 1 base, the J end lost 8 bases, and 18 bases lay between the germline ends. This CDR3 is built from 17 residues.

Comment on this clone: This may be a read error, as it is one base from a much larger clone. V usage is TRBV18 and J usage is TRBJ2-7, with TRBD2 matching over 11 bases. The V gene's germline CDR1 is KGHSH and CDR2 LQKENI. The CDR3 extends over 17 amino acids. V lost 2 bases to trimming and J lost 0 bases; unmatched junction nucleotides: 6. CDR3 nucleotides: TGTGCCAGCTCACCATCTAGCGGGGGGATCCACTCCTACGAGCAGTACTTC. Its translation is CASSPSSGGIHSYEQYF.

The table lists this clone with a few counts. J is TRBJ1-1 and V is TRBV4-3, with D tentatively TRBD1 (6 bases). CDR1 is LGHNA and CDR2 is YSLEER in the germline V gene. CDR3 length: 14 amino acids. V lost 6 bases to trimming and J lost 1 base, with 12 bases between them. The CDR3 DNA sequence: TGCGCCAGCAGTCTGGGGGGGCAGAACACTGAAGCTTTCTTT. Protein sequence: CASSLGGQNTEAFF.

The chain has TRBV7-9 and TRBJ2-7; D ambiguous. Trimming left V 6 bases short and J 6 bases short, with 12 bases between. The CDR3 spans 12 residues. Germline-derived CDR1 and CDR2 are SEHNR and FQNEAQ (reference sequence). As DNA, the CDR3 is TGTGCCAGCAGTACAGACGCCTTCGAGCAGTACTTC. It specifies CASSTDAFEQYF. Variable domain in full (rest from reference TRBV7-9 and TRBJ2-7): DTGVSQNPRHKITKRGQNVTFRCDPISEHNRLYWYRQTLGQGPEFLTYFQNEAQLEKSRLLSDRFSAERPKGSFSTLEIQRTEQGDSAMYLCASSTDAFEQYFGPGTRLTVT.